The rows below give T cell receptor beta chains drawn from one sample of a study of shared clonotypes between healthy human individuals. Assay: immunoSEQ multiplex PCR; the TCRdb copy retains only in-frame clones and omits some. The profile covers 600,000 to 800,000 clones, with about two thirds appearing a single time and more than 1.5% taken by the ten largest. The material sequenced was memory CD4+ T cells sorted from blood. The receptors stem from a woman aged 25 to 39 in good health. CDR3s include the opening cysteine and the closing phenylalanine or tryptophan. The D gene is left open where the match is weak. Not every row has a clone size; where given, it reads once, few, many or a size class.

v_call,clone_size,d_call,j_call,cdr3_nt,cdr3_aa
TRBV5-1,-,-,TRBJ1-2,TGCGCCAGCAGCCCCGATGGGGCAGGTAACTATGGCTACACCTTC,CASSPDGAGNYGYTF
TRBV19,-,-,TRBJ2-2,TGTGCCAGTAGTATTGGTCAGGGTCGAACCGGGGAGCTGTTTTTT,CASSIGQGRTGELFF
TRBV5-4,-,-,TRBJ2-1,TGTGCCAGCAGCTTGATAGGGGGAGGGGGTGTATCGGAGCAGTTCTTC,CASSLIGGGGVSEQFF
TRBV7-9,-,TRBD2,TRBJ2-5,TGTGCCAGCAGCGGTAGCGGGAGAGGTGAGACCCAGTACTTC,CASSGSGRGETQYF
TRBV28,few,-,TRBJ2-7,TGTGCCAGCAGTTTTGAAAGCGAGAGGGGCGAGCAGTACTTC,CASSFESERGEQYF
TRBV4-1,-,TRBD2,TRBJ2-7,TGCGCCAGCAGCCCCCAGGCGGGAGGCACCTACGAGCAGTACTTC,CASSPQAGGTYEQYF
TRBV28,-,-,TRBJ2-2,TGTGCCAGCAGGTATAGCGGATCGAACACCGGGGAGCTGTTTTTT,CASRYSGSNTGELFF
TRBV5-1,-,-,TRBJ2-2,TGCGCCAGCAGCTCCCCGGTCGGGGCCGGGGAGCTGTTTTTT,CASSSPVGAGELFF
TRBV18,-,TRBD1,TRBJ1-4,TGTGCCAGCAAGTTTAGGGACAGAGAAAATGAAAAACTGTTTTTT,CASKFRDRENEKLFF
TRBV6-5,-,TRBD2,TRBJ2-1,TGTGCCAGCAGTTACCTAGCGGGTGTGAGGACGGATGAGCAGTTCTTC,CASSYLAGVRTDEQFF
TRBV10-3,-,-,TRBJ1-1,TGTGCCATCAGCATACGACAGAACACTGAAGCTTTCTTT,CAISIRQNTEAFF
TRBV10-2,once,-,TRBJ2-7,TGCGCCAGCGGGCAGGGGTCGGGTTCAAAGAACGAGCAGTACTTC,CASGQGSGSKNEQYF
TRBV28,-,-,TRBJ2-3,TGTGCCAGCAGTTTAGGGACGACCACAGATACGCAGTATTTT,CASSLGTTTDTQYF
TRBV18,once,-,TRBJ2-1,TGTGCCAGCTCACCTGGCAGCAATGAGCAGTTCTTC,CASSPGSNEQFF
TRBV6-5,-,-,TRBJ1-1,TGTGCCAGCAGTTCTACTATGGTGAACACTGAAGCTTTCTTT,CASSSTMVNTEAFF
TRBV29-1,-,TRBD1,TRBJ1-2,TGCAGCGCTATACAGGGGACTAACTATGGCTACACCTTC,CSAIQGTNYGYTF
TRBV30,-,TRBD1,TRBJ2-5,TGTGCCTGGAGTGAGGGGGACAGCTCGTACCAAGAGACCCAGTACTTC,CAWSEGDSSYQETQYF
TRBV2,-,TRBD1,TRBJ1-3,TGTGCCAGCAGTGAATATGGGACAGGGTCCTCTGGAAACACCATATATTTT,CASSEYGTGSSGNTIYF
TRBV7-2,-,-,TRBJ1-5,TGTGCCAGCAGCGCAGGAGGCCCCAATCAGCCCCAGCATTTT,CASSAGGPNQPQHF
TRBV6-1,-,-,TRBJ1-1,TGTGCCAGCAGTGCCTACAGGAATAAGAACACTGAAGCTTTCTTT,CASSAYRNKNTEAFF
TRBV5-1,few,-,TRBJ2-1,TGCGCCAGCAGCTTGACAGGGTGGAATGAGCAGTTCTTC,CASSLTGWNEQFF
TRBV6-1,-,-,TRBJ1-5,TGTGCCAGCAGTCTTGATGGGGGGCAGCCCCAGCATTTT,CASSLDGGQPQHF
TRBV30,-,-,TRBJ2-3,TGTGCCTGGAGTGTACCTGGCACAGATACGCAGTATTTT,CAWSVPGTDTQYF
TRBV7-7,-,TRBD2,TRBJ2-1,TGTGCCAGCAGCTTCCGCGGGAGGGCGAGTGACGAGCAGTTCTTC,CASSFRGRASDEQFF
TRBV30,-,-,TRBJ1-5,TGTGCCTGGAGTATGGGTTCGGATCAGCCCCAGCATTTT,CAWSMGSDQPQHF
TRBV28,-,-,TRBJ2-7,TGTGCCAGCAGTTTAGGGTTCAGAACAAGCTCCTACGAGCAGTACTTC,CASSLGFRTSSYEQYF
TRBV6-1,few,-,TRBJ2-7,TGTGCCAGCAGTGAAAACGGCAGGGGCTACGAGCAGTACTTC,CASSENGRGYEQYF
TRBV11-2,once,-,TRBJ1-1,TGTGCCAGCAGCTCTAGGGGGACTGAAGCTTTCTTT,CASSSRGTEAFF
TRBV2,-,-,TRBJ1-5,TGTGCCAGCAGCCGGGATTATAGCAATCAGCCCCAGCATTTT,CASSRDYSNQPQHF
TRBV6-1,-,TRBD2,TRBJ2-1,TGTGCCAGCAGTGAAAGCGAAGGGCTAGCGGGATTAAATGAGCAGTTCTTC,CASSESEGLAGLNEQFF
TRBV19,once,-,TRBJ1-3,TGTGCCACAAGCCGGGACTCTGGAAACACCATATATTTT,CATSRDSGNTIYF